This section outlines one T cell receptor (beta chain) sequence together with its context. Its antigen is not known. Sequencing used immunoSEQ multiplex PCR; TCRdb keeps in-frame clones, though not all of them. The data contain about 39,000 clones, around 80% of them seen just once; the ten biggest clones take up around 35%. V lost 2 bases and J lost 3; bases outside the gene matches: 7. The germline V gene encodes CDR1 LGHNA and CDR2 YSLEER. The CDR3 covers 16 residues. The time point denotes: cycle 4 day 1 (C4D1), after 5 to 7 weeks of nivolumab. With no exception, relapse followed autologous stem cell transplantation in all patients, and brentuximab vedotin exposure varied. These data are taken from a study of PD-1 blockade in classical Hodgkin lymphoma. Study-wide background: On a schedule of every 2 weeks, patients received nivolumab 3 mg/kg intravenously. Regarding the study as a whole: A significant rise in TCR diversity by C4D1 was seen for CD4+ but not CD8+ cells. Anyone who began nivolumab under 1 year after ASCT was excluded. What caused the repertoire differences, perhaps disease activity or prior therapy, remains undefined.

This chain links TRBV4-3 with TRBJ2-3; 8 nucleotides align to TRBD2. This clonotype was obtained from a human donor with classical Hodgkin lymphoma. This specimen was peripheral blood mononuclear cells (PBMCs), taken before the fourth cycle of nivolumab. The chain's CDR3 is CASSQSTSGTTDTQYF. The CDR3 DNA sequence: TGCGCCAGCAGCCAATCAACTAGCGGAACTACAGATACGCAGTATTTT.